One and the same sample provided the 6 T cell receptor beta chains below, sequenced in a study of CD8+ T cells in alopecia areata. TCR sequencing used cDNA made by reverse transcription of extracted RNA. The table came from immunoSEQ multiplex PCR; TCRdb's copy has only in-frame clones and leaves some out. The sample yields a few hundred thousand clones, approximately 72% seen once. The treatment: oral pan-JAK inhibitor, 5-10 mg twice daily. This sample comprised CD4+ T cells sorted from blood, obtained at approximately week 44, from a patient treated with tofacitinib. The source of these receptors is a human donor with alopecia areata.

The chain is built from TRBV29-1 and TRBJ2-2; the match to TRBD2 covers 7 bases. V shed 2 bases and J 0 bases; nucleotides not matched to a gene: 3. Germline loops: CDR1 SQVTM, CDR2 ANQGSEA. The CDR3 covers 15 residues. The CDR3 loop reads CSVETGGANTGELFF. DNA for the CDR3: TGCAGCGTTGAAACTGGGGGGGCGAACACCGGGGAGCTGTTTTTT.

This clone has more than one count but fewer than ten. The chain recombines TRBV7-2 with TRBJ1-2; maybe TRBD1 (5 bases). This CDR3 has 16 amino acids. V lost 2 bases and J 8 bases, leaving 21 bases between the germline ends. In germline, CDR1 is SGHTA, CDR2 FQGNSA. Here the CDR3 DNA reads TGTGCCAGCAGCTTATCGGGGACCCTGGAGAAAGCAGGCTACACCTTC. Translated, it gives CASSLSGTLEKAGYTF.

This chain connects TRBV5-6 to TRBJ2-3; D remains ambiguous. V was trimmed by 0 bases and J by 6 bases, leaving 11 bases between them. Germline CDR1 SGHDT, CDR2 YYEEEE. The length of the CDR3 is 14 residues. The CDR3 DNA follows: TGTGCCAGCAGCTTGGACTATCCCGCGGATACGCAGTATTTT. The encoded protein is CASSLDYPADTQYF.

V usage is TRBV30 and J usage is TRBJ1-4, with D possibly matching TRBD1 (5 bases). Per germline, CDR1 GTSNPN and CDR2 SVGIG (reference sequence). Trimming took off 0 bases at V and 5 bases at J, with 13 bases between the two ends. This CDR3 has 15 residues. The CDR3: CAWSVGAGLNEKLFF. CDR3 DNA sequence: TGTGCCTGGAGTGTAGGGGCAGGCCTAAATGAAAAACTGTTTTTT.

As DNA, the CDR3 is TGTGCCAGTAGTTCGCAGGGACTTCCAATGGGCTACGAGCAGTACTTC. Protein: CASSSQGLPMGYEQYF. The chain couples TRBV19 to TRBJ2-7, with a possible D match to TRBD2 (6 bases). V lost 5 bases, J lost 3 bases, and 20 bases lay in between. Germline-derived CDR1 and CDR2 are LNHDA and SQIVND (reference sequence). This CDR3 is built from 16 residues.

This clone was observed a handful of times. The V gene is TRBV29-1, the J gene TRBJ2-1; no definite D call. CDR3 length: 11 amino acids. Germline V lookup: CDR1 SQVTM, CDR2 ANQGSEA. V was pared by 5 bases and J by 3 bases, with 5 bases between. The chain's CDR3 is CSVRYYNEQFF. The CDR3 nucleotides read TGCAGCGTTAGATACTACAATGAGCAGTTCTTC.